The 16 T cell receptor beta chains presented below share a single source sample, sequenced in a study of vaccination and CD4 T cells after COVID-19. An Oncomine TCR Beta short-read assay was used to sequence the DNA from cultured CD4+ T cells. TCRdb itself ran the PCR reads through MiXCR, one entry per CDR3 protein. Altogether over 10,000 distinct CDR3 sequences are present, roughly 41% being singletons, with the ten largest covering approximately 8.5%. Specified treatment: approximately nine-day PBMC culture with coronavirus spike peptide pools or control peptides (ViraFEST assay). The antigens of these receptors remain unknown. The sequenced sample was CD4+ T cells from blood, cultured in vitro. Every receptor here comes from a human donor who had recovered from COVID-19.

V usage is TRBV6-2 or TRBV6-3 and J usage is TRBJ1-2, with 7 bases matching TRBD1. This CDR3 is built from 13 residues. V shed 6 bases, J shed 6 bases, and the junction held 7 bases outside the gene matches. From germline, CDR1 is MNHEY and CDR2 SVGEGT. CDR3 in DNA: TGTGCCAGCAGCTACGGGACAGCCCATGGCTACACCTTC. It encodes CASSYGTAHGYTF.

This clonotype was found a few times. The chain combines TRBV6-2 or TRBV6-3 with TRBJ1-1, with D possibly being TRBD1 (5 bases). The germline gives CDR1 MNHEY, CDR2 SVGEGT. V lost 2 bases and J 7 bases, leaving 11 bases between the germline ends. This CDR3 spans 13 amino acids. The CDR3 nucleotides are TGTGCCAGCAGTTACGATCTTAGGGGTGAAGCTTTCTTT. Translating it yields CASSYDLRGEAFF.

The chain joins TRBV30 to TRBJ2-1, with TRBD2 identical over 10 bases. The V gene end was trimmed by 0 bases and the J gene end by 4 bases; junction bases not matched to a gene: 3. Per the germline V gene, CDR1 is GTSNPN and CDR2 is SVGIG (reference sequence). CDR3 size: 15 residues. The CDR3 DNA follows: TGTGCCTGGAGTGTAAGCGGGAGGGCGTACAATGAGCAGTTCTTC. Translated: CAWSVSGRAYNEQFF.

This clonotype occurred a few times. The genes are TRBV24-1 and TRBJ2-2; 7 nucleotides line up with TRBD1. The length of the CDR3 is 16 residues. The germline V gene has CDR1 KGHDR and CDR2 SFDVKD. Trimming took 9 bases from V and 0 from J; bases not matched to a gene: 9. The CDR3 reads CATGTDYYANTGELFF. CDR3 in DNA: TGTGCCACCGGGACAGATTATTACGCGAACACCGGGGAGCTGTTTTTT.

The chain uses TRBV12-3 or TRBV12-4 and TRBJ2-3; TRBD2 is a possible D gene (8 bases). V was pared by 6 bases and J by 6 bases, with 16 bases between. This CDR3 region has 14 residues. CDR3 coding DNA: TGTGCCAGCAGCTCGGGGGGGGACAGTGATACGCAGTATTTT. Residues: CASSSGGDSDTQYF.

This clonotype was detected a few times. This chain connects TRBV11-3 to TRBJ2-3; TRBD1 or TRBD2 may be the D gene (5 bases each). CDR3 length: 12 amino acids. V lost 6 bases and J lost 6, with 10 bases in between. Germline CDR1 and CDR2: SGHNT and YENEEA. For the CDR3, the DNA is TGTGCCAGCAGTTTGTGGGGGGATACGCAGTATTTT. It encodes CASSLWGDTQYF.

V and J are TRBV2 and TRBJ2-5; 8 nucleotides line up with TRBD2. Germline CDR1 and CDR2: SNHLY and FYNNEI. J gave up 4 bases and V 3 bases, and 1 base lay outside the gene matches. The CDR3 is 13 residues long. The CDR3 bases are TGTGCCAGCAGTGAGCTAGCGGGAGAGACCCAGTACTTC. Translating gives CASSELAGETQYF.

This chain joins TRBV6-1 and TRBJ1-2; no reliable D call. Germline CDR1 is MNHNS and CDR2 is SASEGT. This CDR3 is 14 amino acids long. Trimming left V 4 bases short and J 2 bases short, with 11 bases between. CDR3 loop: CASSASPGNYGYTF. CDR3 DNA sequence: TGTGCCAGCAGTGCCTCGCCCGGGAACTATGGCTACACCTTC.

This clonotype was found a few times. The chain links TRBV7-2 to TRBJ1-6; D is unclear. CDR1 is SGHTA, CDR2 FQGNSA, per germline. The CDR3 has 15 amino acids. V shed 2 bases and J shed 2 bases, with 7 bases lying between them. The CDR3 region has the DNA TGTGCCAGCAGCTTATCTGCCCCCTATAATTCACCCCTCCACTTT. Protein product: CASSLSAPYNSPLHF.

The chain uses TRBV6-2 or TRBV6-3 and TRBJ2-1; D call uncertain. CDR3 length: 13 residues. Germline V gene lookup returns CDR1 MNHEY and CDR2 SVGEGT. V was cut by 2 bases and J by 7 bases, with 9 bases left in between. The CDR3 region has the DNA TGTGCCAGCAGTTACGGCGGTGTGAATGAGCAGTTCTTC. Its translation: CASSYGGVNEQFF.

The DNA of the CDR3 is TGTGCCACCAGCAGCGGACTAGCGGGGGGGAGCTCCTACAATGAGCAGTTCTTC. It is translated as CATSSGLAGGSSYNEQFF. This rearrangement joins TRBV15 to TRBJ2-1, with 15 bases that match TRBD2. The CDR3 extends over 18 amino acids. From germline, CDR1 is LNHNV and CDR2 YYDKDF (reference sequence). V lost 3 bases and J lost 0; bases outside the gene matches: 3.

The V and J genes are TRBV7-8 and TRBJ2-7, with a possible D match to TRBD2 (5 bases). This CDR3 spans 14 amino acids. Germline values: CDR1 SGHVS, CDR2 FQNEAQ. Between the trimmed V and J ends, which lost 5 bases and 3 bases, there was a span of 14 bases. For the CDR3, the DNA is TGTGCCAGCAGCGCGACTACCCAGAACTACGAGCAGTACTTC. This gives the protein CASSATTQNYEQYF.

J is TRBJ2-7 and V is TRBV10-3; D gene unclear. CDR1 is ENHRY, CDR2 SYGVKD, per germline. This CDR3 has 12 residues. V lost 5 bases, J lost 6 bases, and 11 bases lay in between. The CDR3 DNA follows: TGTGCCATCAGTTTACTTGGTCCCGAGCAGTACTTC. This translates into CAISLLGPEQYF.

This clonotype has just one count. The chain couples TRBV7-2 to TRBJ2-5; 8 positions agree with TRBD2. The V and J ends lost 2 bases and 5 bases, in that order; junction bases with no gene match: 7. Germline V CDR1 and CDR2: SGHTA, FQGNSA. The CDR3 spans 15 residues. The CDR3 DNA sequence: TGTGCCAGCAGCTTATATAGCGGGGCAGTGGAGACCCAGTACTTC. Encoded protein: CASSLYSGAVETQYF. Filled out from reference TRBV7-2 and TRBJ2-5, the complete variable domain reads GAGVSQSPSNKVTEKGKDVELRCDPISGHTALYWYRQSLGQGLEFLIYFQGNSAPDKSGLPSDRFSAERTGGSVSTLTIQRTQQEDSAVYLCASSLYSGAVETQYFGPGTRLLVL.

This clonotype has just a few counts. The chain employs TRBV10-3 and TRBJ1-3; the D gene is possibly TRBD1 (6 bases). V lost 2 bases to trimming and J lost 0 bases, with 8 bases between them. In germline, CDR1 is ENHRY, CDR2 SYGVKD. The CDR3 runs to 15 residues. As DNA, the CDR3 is TGTGCCATCAGTGAGGGACAGTACTCTGGAAACACCATATATTTT. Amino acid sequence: CAISEGQYSGNTIYF.

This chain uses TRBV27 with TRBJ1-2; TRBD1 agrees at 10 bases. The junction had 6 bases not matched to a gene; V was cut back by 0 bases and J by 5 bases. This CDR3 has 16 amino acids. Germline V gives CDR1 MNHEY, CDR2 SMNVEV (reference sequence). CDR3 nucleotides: TGTGCCAGCAGTTTATCGGGACAGGGGTTCGAGTATGGCTACACCTTC. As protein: CASSLSGQGFEYGYTF.